Listed below are T cell receptor beta chains from one sample, sequenced in a study of T-cell reconstitution after alpha-beta-depleted transplantation in children. TCRdb itself ran the PCR reads through MiXCR, one entry per CDR3 protein. The sample shows 210,000 or so distinct CDR3 sequences, under 13% of them seen only once. This material consisted of PBMCs, taken before TCRalphabeta/CD19-depleted stem cell transplant. The receptors were gathered from a child younger than two with acute myeloid leukemia, due to receive a stem cell transplant. Each CDR3 is given with its conserved first and last residue. Each record gives: J gene, V gene, clone size, D gene, CDR3 protein, CDR3 DNA. A D gene is named only where the DNA matches it firmly. Clone size is stated in some rows and not others, as once, few, many or a class when expanded.

>TRBJ1-1|TRBV29-1|-|-
CSAGRLNTEAFF
TGCAGCGCGGGACGCCTGAACACTGAAGCTTTCTTT
>TRBJ2-1|TRBV5-1|many|-
CASSLAATSSYNEQFF
TGCGCCAGCAGCTTGGCGGCGACGAGCTCCTACAATGAGCAGTTCTTC
>TRBJ2-1|TRBV12-3/TRBV12-4|-|-
CASSFLGSYNEQFF
TGTGCCAGCAGTTTTTTAGGGAGCTACAATGAGCAGTTCTTC
>TRBJ2-7|TRBV28|many|TRBD2
CASWGGYEQYF
TGTGCCAGCTGGGGGGGCTACGAGCAGTACTTC
>TRBJ2-1|TRBV7-8|few|-
CASSLSGVSYNEQFF
TGTGCCAGCAGCTTAAGCGGAGTCTCCTACAATGAGCAGTTCTTC
>TRBJ2-1|TRBV29-1|-|-
CSVEVTLGMGNEQFF
TGCAGCGTTGAAGTGACTTTGGGTATGGGCAATGAGCAGTTCTTC
>TRBJ1-2|TRBV28|-|-
CASSPFGGYGYGYTF
TGTGCCAGCAGTCCTTTTGGGGGCTACGGCTATGGCTACACCTTC
>TRBJ2-3|TRBV4-3|few|TRBD2
CASSQLAGTPTDTQYF
TGCGCCAGCAGCCAACTAGCGGGAACACCTACAGATACGCAGTATTTT
>TRBJ1-1|TRBV19|-|-
CASSTWNTEAFF
TGTGCCAGTAGTACCTGGAACACTGAAGCTTTCTTT
>TRBJ2-1|TRBV27|few|TRBD2
CASRSSGGANEQFF
TGTGCCAGCAGGTCTAGCGGGGGGGCAAATGAGCAGTTCTTC
>TRBJ1-2|TRBV4-1|-|TRBD1
CASSPSGQGEYGYTF
TGCGCCAGCAGCCCATCAGGACAGGGAGAGTATGGCTACACCTTC
>TRBJ2-1|TRBV5-1|many|-
CATTGDNEQFF
TGCGCCACCACCGGGGACAATGAGCAGTTCTTC
>TRBJ2-2|TRBV12-3/TRBV12-4|many|TRBD2
CASSPAASGRGPVTGELFF
TGTGCCAGCAGCCCAGCGGCTAGCGGGAGGGGCCCCGTCACCGGGGAGCTGTTTTTT
>TRBJ2-3|TRBV20-1|few|TRBD2
CSAPRTSGASTDTQYF
TGCAGTGCTCCCCGGACTAGCGGGGCTAGCACAGATACGCAGTATTTT
>TRBJ2-4|TRBV6-6|many|-
CASSPRGDIAKNIQYF
TGTGCCAGCAGTCCCAGGGGTGACATAGCCAAAAACATTCAGTACTTC
>TRBJ2-3|TRBV5-1|many|-
CASSLAKDTQYF
TGCGCCAGCAGCTTGGCTAAGGATACGCAGTATTTT
>TRBJ1-3|TRBV24-1|many|-
CATSAATAGGNTIYF
TGTGCCACCAGTGCGGCTACCGCGGGAGGAAACACCATATATTTT
>TRBJ2-1|TRBV20-1|-|TRBD1
CSAPSGQRYYNEQFF
TGCAGTGCTCCCTCGGGACAGAGGTACTACAATGAGCAGTTCTTC
>TRBJ1-1|TRBV12-3/TRBV12-4|many|-
CATLVWGGRDTEAFF
TGTGCCACCCTAGTTTGGGGGGGGAGAGACACTGAAGCTTTCTTT
>TRBJ2-1|TRBV5-1|many|-
CASRGGGDRLYNEQFF
TGCGCCAGCAGAGGAGGGGGGGACAGGTTATACAATGAGCAGTTCTTC
>TRBJ2-1|TRBV2|many|TRBD2
CASDDVGGSSYNEQFF
TGTGCCAGCGACGACGTGGGAGGGAGCTCCTACAATGAGCAGTTCTTC
>TRBJ2-3|TRBV29-1|few|-
CSVAGGGTDTQYF
TGCAGCGTTGCGGGGGGCGGCACAGATACGCAGTATTTT
>TRBJ2-7|TRBV7-2|many|TRBD2
CASSYPGLGYEQYF
TGTGCCAGCAGCTACCCGGGACTAGGCTACGAGCAGTACTTC
>TRBJ2-1|TRBV20-1|many|TRBD2
CSASVAGRERYEQFF
TGCAGTGCTAGTGTGGCCGGGCGGGAGAGGTATGAGCAGTTCTTC
>TRBJ1-1|TRBV5-1|many|TRBD1
CASSTTGEGEAFF
TGCGCCAGCAGCACGACAGGGGAGGGTGAAGCTTTCTTT
>TRBJ2-7|TRBV18|few|-
CASSPREHYEQYF
TGTGCCAGCTCACCCCGGGAACACTACGAGCAGTACTTC
>TRBJ2-7|TRBV6-1|many|TRBD2
CATSRGSSYEQYF
TGTGCCACCTCGCGCGGGAGCTCCTACGAGCAGTACTTC
>TRBJ2-5|TRBV5-1|many|TRBD2
CASSPGLEGQETQYF
TGCGCCAGCAGCCCGGGACTAGAGGGGCAAGAGACCCAGTACTTC
>TRBJ1-5|TRBV5-1|many|-
CASDGGGQPQHF
TGCGCCAGCGATGGGGGCGGGCAGCCCCAGCATTTT
>TRBJ2-5|TRBV5-1|many|TRBD1
CASSGGQQETQYF
TGCGCCAGCAGCGGGGGACAGCAAGAGACCCAGTACTTC
>TRBJ2-3|TRBV9|many|TRBD1
CASSTRQGADTQYF
TGTGCCAGCAGCACCCGACAGGGGGCAGATACGCAGTATTTT
>TRBJ1-4|TRBV12-3/TRBV12-4|many|-
CASSRTEATNEKLFF
TGTGCCAGCAGCAGAACAGAGGCAACTAATGAAAAACTGTTTTTT
>TRBJ2-1|TRBV20-1|many|TRBD2
CSARESPSGTYNEQFF
TGCAGTGCTAGAGAAAGCCCTAGCGGGACCTACAATGAGCAGTTCTTC
>TRBJ2-7|TRBV7-3|many|TRBD1
CASSSPGQGRGEQYF
TGTGCCAGCAGCTCACCGGGACAGGGACGGGGGGAGCAGTACTTC
>TRBJ2-2|TRBV29-1|many|-
CSVGGTGSPLNTGELFF
TGCAGCGTTGGCGGAACAGGATCCCCCTTAAACACCGGGGAGCTGTTTTTT
>TRBJ2-3|TRBV3-1|many|TRBD1
CASSQLGQGPFTDTQYF
TGTGCCAGCAGCCAGCTTGGACAGGGGCCTTTCACAGATACGCAGTATTTT
>TRBJ2-1|TRBV10-3|many|-
CAISESKVAYEQFF
TGTGCCATCAGTGAGTCGAAGGTAGCATATGAGCAGTTCTTC
>TRBJ2-3|TRBV24-1|many|-
CATSSGADTQYF
TGTGCCACCAGTAGCGGAGCAGATACGCAGTATTTT
>TRBJ2-5|TRBV5-1|many|TRBD2
CASARGGAQETQYF
TGCGCCAGCGCTAGGGGAGGGGCACAAGAGACCCAGTACTTC
>TRBJ2-2|TRBV5-1|many|TRBD1
CASSLSGGQNTGELFF
TGCGCCAGCAGCCTCTCAGGGGGTCAAAACACCGGGGAGCTGTTTTTT
>TRBJ2-1|TRBV5-1|many|TRBD1
CASSLGKFQGAFDNEQFF
TGCGCCAGCAGCTTGGGTAAATTTCAGGGGGCATTTGACAATGAGCAGTTCTTC
>TRBJ1-2|TRBV20-1|many|TRBD1
CSARGGQGTNYGYTF
TGCAGTGCTAGAGGCGGACAGGGAACTAACTATGGCTACACCTTC
>TRBJ1-1|TRBV18|many|-
CASARDTLNTEAFF
TGTGCCAGCGCCAGGGACACTTTGAACACTGAAGCTTTCTTT
>TRBJ1-5|TRBV15|many|-
CATSRDRLNSNQPQHF
TGTGCCACCAGCAGAGATCGACTTAATAGCAATCAGCCCCAGCATTTT
>TRBJ2-5|TRBV20-1|many|TRBD1
CSARPGQGETQYF
TGCAGTGCTAGACCGGGACAGGGTGAGACCCAGTACTTC
>TRBJ2-7|TRBV5-1|-|-
CASSFTGGFIYEQYF
TGCGCCAGCAGCTTCACAGGTGGGTTCATCTACGAGCAATACTTC
>TRBJ2-7|TRBV12-3/TRBV12-4|many|-
CASSLAGNPKYF
TGTGCCAGCAGTTTAGCGGGCAATCCGAAGTACTTC
>TRBJ1-5|TRBV7-2|few|-
CASSETRRSQPQHF
TGTGCCAGCAGCGAGACCCGACGGTCTCAGCCCCAGCATTTT
>TRBJ2-1|TRBV20-1|many|TRBD2
CSARDPLAGGIYNEQFF
TGCAGTGCTAGGGACCCCCTAGCGGGAGGAATTTACAATGAGCAGTTCTTC
>TRBJ1-1|TRBV5-1|many|-
CASSLTNTEAFF
TGTGCCAGCAGTTTAACGAACACTGAAGCTTTCTTT
>TRBJ1-4|TRBV4-2|many|-
CASRHDRQATNEKLFF
TGTGCCAGCAGACATGACAGGCAAGCAACTAATGAAAAACTGTTTTTT
>TRBJ1-3|TRBV4-1|many|-
CASSQPSFRHPGNTIYF
TGCGCCAGCAGCCAACCCTCGTTTCGCCACCCTGGAAACACCATATATTTT
>TRBJ1-2|TRBV6-5|many|-
CASSYGTFGYTF
TGTGCCAGCAGTTATGGGACTTTTGGCTACACCTTC
>TRBJ2-6|TRBV12-3/TRBV12-4|many|-
CASRPGSGANVPTF
TGTGCCAGCAGGCCCGGCTCTGGGGCCAACGTCCCGACTTTC
>TRBJ1-4|TRBV3-1|many|-
CASSLPGGGRNGEKLFF
TGTGCCAGCAGCCTCCCCGGGGGTGGGAGGAATGGAGAAAAACTGTTTTTT